This T cell receptor (beta chain) stems from a study of cytomegalovirus exposure and HLA in healthy donors. The trim removed 4 bases at V and 2 bases at J, leaving 12 bases unmatched. The germline gives CDR1 MNHNS, CDR2 SASEGT. The length of the CDR3 is 17 residues. About this clone: What it recognizes is unknown.

Vbeta (60) and Jbeta (13) primers were used in the PCR. The assay was immunoSEQ multiplex PCR, and TCRdb's table has in-frame clones only and misses some. Seen here are around 120,000 clones, 80% observed once, and the top ten hold more than 8%. Study-level findings and limits: In a later analysis, the majority of CMV-associated beta chains seemingly showed HLA restriction. Donors belonging to an Asian-associated ancestry cluster reportedly showed fewer N-insertions in productive TCRs than the roughly 670-donor mean, according to what a later analysis found.

Sequenced: PBMCs. The chain couples TRBV6-1 to TRBJ2-3; the match to TRBD2 covers 7 bases. This clonotype originated in a female donor in good health and CMV-seropositive. CDR3: CASSGDFGGGLTDTQYF. DNA of the CDR3: TGTGCCAGCAGTGGGGACTTCGGGGGAGGGCTCACAGATACGCAGTATTTT.